The sequence of this T cell receptor beta chain was determined in a study of blood T cell repertoires in COVID-19. About the study: There were acute and convalescent COVID-19 samples, and they came from the United States, Italy and Spain.

The CDR3 has 18 amino acids. Germline assignment: CDR1 SGHDT and CDR2 YYEEEE. Deletions cut 0 bases from V and 1 base from J, with 19 bases between. Original processing notes: Amplification of reference gene primers provided the estimated nucleated cell counts. Produced via immunoSEQ multiplex PCR; TCRdb's table is partial and in-frame only. V and J calls plus clone size are reproduced from that table; the DNA served to infer D and trimming. This table has about 90,000 clones, 76% appearing once. This clone is a singleton in its sample. Sequenced sample: peripheral blood. The chain links TRBV5-6 to TRBJ2-5; D is perhaps TRBD1 (6 bases). The TCR was taken from a man in his 70s with acute or convalescent COVID-19. This CDR3 is CASSLDFVVGQGQETQYF. The DNA of the CDR3 is TGTGCCAGCAGCTTGGACTTTGTTGTGGGACAAGGCCAAGAGACCCAGTACTTC.